This passage covers 20 T cell receptor beta chains from one sample sequenced in a study of T cell responses to AZD1222 COVID-19 vaccine. Profiling relied on immunoSEQ multiplex PCR, and the TCRdb table lists in-frame clones only, not all of them. The data contain some 96,000 clones, roughly 90% of them seen just once; the ten biggest clones take up 2.5% to 3.5%. This specimen was peripheral blood, taken on day 0 of AZD1222 vaccination. Receptor source: an adult in good health.

This chain links TRBV5-1 with TRBJ1-3, with D possibly being TRBD1 (6 bases). The germline V gene has CDR1 SGHRS and CDR2 YFSETQ. Trimming left V 0 bases short and J 0 bases short, with 13 bases between. This CDR3 region has 17 residues. The CDR3 sequence: CASSLEQGSPSGNTIYF. CDR3 DNA sequence: TGCGCCAGCAGCTTGGAGCAGGGGTCCCCCTCTGGAAACACCATATATTTT.

This chain connects TRBV6-5 to TRBJ1-2, with D unclear. The V and J ends lost 0 bases and 7 bases respectively, with 6 bases between them. Germline lookup yields CDR1 MNHEY and CDR2 SVGAGI. The CDR3 has 12 residues. DNA of the CDR3: TGTGCCAGCAGTTACTCACGGGTTGGCTACACCTTC. Translation: CASSYSRVGYTF.

This clone was counted a single time. The chain employs TRBV5-1 and TRBJ1-1, with D hard to call. Germline CDR1 and CDR2: SGHRS and YFSETQ. The CDR3 totals 13 residues. The ends were cut back, 4 bases at V and 6 bases at J, with 13 bases in the middle. Here the CDR3 reads CASSIGSNAEAFF. CDR3 bases: TGCGCCAGCAGCATCGGTAGTAACGCTGAAGCTTTCTTT. The full variable domain, completed using reference TRBV5-1 and TRBJ1-1, is KAGVTQTPRYLIKTRGQQVTLSCSPISGHRSVSWYQQTPGQGLQFLFEYFSETQRNKGNFPGRFSGRQFSNSRSEMNVSTLELGDSALYLCASSIGSNAEAFFGQGTRLTVV.

This clone was found once. The V and J genes are TRBV14 and TRBJ1-4, with a tentative D call TRBD1 (5 bases). This CDR3 has 14 amino acids. V was clipped by 0 bases and J by 10 bases, with 12 bases between them. Germline V gene lookup returns CDR1 SGHDN and CDR2 FVKESK. Here the CDR3 DNA reads TGTGCCAGCAGCCAAGACGGGGGACTGTCAAAACTGTTTTTT. Its translation is CASSQDGGLSKLFF.

The CDR3 region is CASSISPGEGVRDTQYF. In nucleotides, the CDR3 is TGTGCCAGCAGCATATCCCCCGGAGAGGGTGTGAGAGATACGCAGTATTTT. J is TRBJ2-3 and V is TRBV13; TRBD2 might be the D (5 bases). Trimming shortened V by 5 bases and J by 5 bases, and 23 bases separated the two germline ends. The CDR3 is made up of 17 amino acids. Germline V lookup: CDR1 PRHDT, CDR2 FYEKMQ (reference sequence). Looking up the rest from reference TRBV13 and TRBJ2-3 gives the full variable domain: AAGVIQSPRHLIKEKRETATLKCYPIPRHDTVYWYQQGPGQDPQFLISFYEKMQSDKGSIPDRFSAQQFSDYHSELNMSSLELGDSALYFCASSISPGEGVRDTQYFGPGTRLTVL.

The chain is built from TRBV7-9 and TRBJ1-2; D ambiguous. Deletions cut 6 bases from V and 8 bases from J, with 22 bases between. The CDR3 is made up of 15 amino acids. Germline CDR1 reads SEHNR; CDR2 reads FQNEAQ (reference sequence). The CDR3: CASRQVNVFGKGYTF. The CDR3 bases are TGTGCCAGCAGACAAGTCAACGTCTTCGGCAAAGGCTACACCTTC.

A single count supports this clone. The gene calls are TRBV24-1 and TRBJ2-2; 8 bases align to TRBD1. CDR1 KGHDR and CDR2 SFDVKD come from the germline V gene. CDR3 length: 13 amino acids. The ends lost 8 bases at V and 7 bases at J; junction bases unmatched: 5. DNA of the CDR3: TGTGCCACCAAGGACAGGGAGTTCGGGGAGCTGTTTTTT. Its translation: CATKDREFGELFF.

The chain uses TRBV20-1 and TRBJ2-7; TRBD2 aligns across 9 bases. This CDR3 has 13 residues. Germline V lookup: CDR1 DFQATT, CDR2 SNEGSKA (reference sequence). The V segment lost 3 bases and the J segment 4 bases; nucleotides outside the gene matches: 4. CDR3 sequence reads: CSASSGSFYEQYF. DNA of the CDR3: TGCAGTGCTAGTAGCGGGAGTTTTTACGAGCAGTACTTC.

This clone was found once. The chain employs TRBV28 and TRBJ2-2; 16 bases align to TRBD2. V was clipped by 1 base and J by 5 bases; unmatched bases: 7. Germline CDR1 MDHEN, CDR2 SYDVKM. There are 19 residues in the CDR3. The CDR3 nucleotides read TGTGCCAGCAGTTTATCCCCGGGACTAGCGGGAGGGCATACCGGGGAGCTGTTTTTT. Its translation: CASSLSPGLAGGHTGELFF.

The chain has TRBV5-6 and TRBJ2-1; the D gene is possibly TRBD2 (6 bases). This CDR3 comprises 16 residues. V lost 2 bases and J lost 1, with 13 bases in between. Germline CDR1 SGHDT, CDR2 YYEEEE. Here the CDR3 reads CASSFYRERSYNEQFF. Here the CDR3 DNA reads TGTGCCAGCAGCTTCTATCGGGAGCGGTCCTACAATGAGCAGTTCTTC.

The gene calls are TRBV18 and TRBJ1-4; 8 nucleotides match TRBD1. The CDR3 is 15 amino acids. Germline loops: CDR1 KGHSH, CDR2 LQKENI. J was trimmed by 6 bases and V by 4 bases; bases with no gene match: 7. DNA for the CDR3: TGTGCCAGCTCACTTCAGGGGGCTCCCGATGAAAAACTGTTTTTT. Translating gives CASSLQGAPDEKLFF.

The chain has TRBV27 and TRBJ1-6; the D is unclear. Germline lookup yields CDR1 MNHEY and CDR2 SMNVEV (reference sequence). V was trimmed by 3 bases and J by 6 bases, leaving 9 bases between them. This CDR3 comprises 14 residues. CDR3 sequence (DNA): TGTGCCAGCAGTTTCCAGGCCGGTAATTCACCCCTCCACTTT. Translated, it gives CASSFQAGNSPLHF.

V usage is TRBV10-3 and J usage is TRBJ1-6, with TRBD1 identical over 9 bases. V trimming: 2 bases; J trimming: 8 bases; junction bases outside the gene matches: 7. The CDR3 is made up of 16 amino acids. Germline values: CDR1 ENHRY, CDR2 SYGVKD. The CDR3 region is CAISEQGTGRYSPLHF. CDR3 in DNA: TGTGCCATCAGTGAGCAGGGGACAGGGCGGTATTCACCCCTCCACTTT.

The V gene is TRBV5-4, the J gene TRBJ2-7; 12 positions match TRBD2. J was trimmed by 3 bases and V by 4 bases; bases with no gene match: 8. The CDR3 runs to 16 residues. Germline-derived CDR1 and CDR2 are SGHNT and YYREEE (reference sequence). CDR3 nucleotide sequence: TGTGCCAGCAGCCTGAGGACTAGCGGGAATAACTACGAGCAGTACTTC. As protein: CASSLRTSGNNYEQYF.

This sequence joins TRBV2 and TRBJ2-5; D remains unclear. Trimming removed 7 bases at V and 1 base at J, with 1 base between. Germline V CDR1 and CDR2: SNHLY, FYNNEI. The CDR3 sequence is 10 residues long. This CDR3 reads CASTQETQYF. CDR3 sequence (DNA): TGTGCCAGCACCCAAGAGACCCAGTACTTC.

The gene calls are TRBV10-3 and TRBJ2-7; 9 bases are a match to TRBD2. This CDR3 is 15 amino acids long. The germline CDR1 and CDR2 sequences are ENHRY and SYGVKD. J gave up 5 bases and V 3 bases, and 8 bases lay outside the gene matches. In nucleotides, the CDR3 is TGTGCCATCAGTGACGCGGCTAGCGGGAACAACGAGCAGTACTTC. Amino acids: CAISDAASGNNEQYF.

The chain couples TRBV7-3 to TRBJ2-2, with 10 bases lining up with TRBD2. V lost 3 bases to trimming and J lost 1 base; unmatched junction nucleotides: 2. Germline-derived CDR1 and CDR2 are SGHTA and FQGTGA. This CDR3 has 16 amino acids. The CDR3 loop is CASSFLAGVNTGELFF. The CDR3 nucleotides read TGTGCCAGCAGCTTCCTAGCGGGAGTGAACACCGGGGAGCTGTTTTTT.

J is TRBJ1-5 and V is TRBV2, with 7 bases that match TRBD1. The CDR3 extends over 15 amino acids. CDR1 is SNHLY and CDR2 is FYNNEI in the germline V gene. V dropped 0 bases and J dropped 2; count of bases not matched to a gene: 1. The DNA of the CDR3 is TGTGCCAGCAGTGAAGCAGGGACAGGCAATCAGCCCCAGCATTTT. This encodes CASSEAGTGNQPQHF. Drawing the rest from reference TRBV2 and TRBJ1-5, the complete variable domain is EPEVTQTPSHQVTQMGQEVILRCVPISNHLYFYWYRQILGQKVEFLVSFYNNEISEKSEIFDDQFSVERPDGSNFTLKIRSTKLEDSAMYFCASSEAGTGNQPQHFGDGTRLSIL.

V is TRBV10-3 and J is TRBJ2-7; TRBD1 matches 8 bases. Germline CDR1 and CDR2: ENHRY and SYGVKD. V shed 6 bases, J shed 0 bases, and the junction held 4 bases outside the gene matches. CDR3 length: 14 residues. The CDR3 region has the DNA TGTGCCATCAGGCCGGGACAGGCCTCCTACGAGCAGTACTTC. Its protein is CAIRPGQASYEQYF.

This chain joins TRBV9 and TRBJ2-1; D is possibly TRBD2 (6 bases). The CDR3 is 17 amino acids. CDR1 is SGDLS and CDR2 is YYNGEE in the germline V gene. V gave up 3 bases and J gave up 7 bases, with 23 bases separating them. CDR3: CASSALSGTGDRNEQFF. The CDR3, as DNA: TGTGCCAGCAGCGCGCTCTCCGGGACGGGGGACCGGAATGAGCAGTTCTTC.